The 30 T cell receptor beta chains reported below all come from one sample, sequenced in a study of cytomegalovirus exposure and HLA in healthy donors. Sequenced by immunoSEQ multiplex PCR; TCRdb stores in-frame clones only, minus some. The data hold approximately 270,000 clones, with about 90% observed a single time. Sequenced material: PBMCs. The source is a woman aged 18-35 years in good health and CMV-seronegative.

Here the CDR3 DNA reads TGTGCCAGCAGTGAACTCTGGCTAGCGGGGGGGTCCGCCTACGAGCAGTACGTC. Its protein product is CASSELWLAGGSAYEQYV. The chain combines TRBV6-1 with TRBJ2-7, with 12 bases that match TRBD2. The CDR3 runs 18 residues. Germline lookup yields CDR1 MNHNS and CDR2 SASEGT. Losses at the gene ends were 2 bases for V and 2 bases for J; bases not matched to a gene: 10.

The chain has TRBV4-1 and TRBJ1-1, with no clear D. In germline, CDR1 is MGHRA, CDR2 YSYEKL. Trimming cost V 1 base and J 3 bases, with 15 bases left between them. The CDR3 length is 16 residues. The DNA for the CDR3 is TGCGCCAGCAGCCAAGTGCCGGGAATGGTCGACACTGAAGCTTTCTTT. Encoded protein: CASSQVPGMVDTEAFF.

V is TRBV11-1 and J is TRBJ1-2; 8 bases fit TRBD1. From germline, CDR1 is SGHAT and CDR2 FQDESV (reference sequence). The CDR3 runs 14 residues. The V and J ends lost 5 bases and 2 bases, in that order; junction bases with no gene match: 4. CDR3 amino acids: CASSAGQGNYGYTF. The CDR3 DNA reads TGTGCCAGCAGCGCAGGACAGGGAAACTATGGCTACACCTTC.

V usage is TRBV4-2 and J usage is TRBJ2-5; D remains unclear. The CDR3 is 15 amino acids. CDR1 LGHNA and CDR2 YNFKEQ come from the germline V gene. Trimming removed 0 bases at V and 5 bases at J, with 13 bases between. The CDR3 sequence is CASSQELTLLETQYF. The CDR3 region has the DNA TGTGCCAGCAGCCAAGAGTTGACTTTATTGGAGACCCAGTACTTC.

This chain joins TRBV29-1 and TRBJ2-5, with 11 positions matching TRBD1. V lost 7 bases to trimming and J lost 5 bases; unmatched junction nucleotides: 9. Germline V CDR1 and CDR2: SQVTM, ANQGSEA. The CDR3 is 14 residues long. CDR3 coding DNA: TGCAGCGCAAGGACAGGGGGCGGTTTGGAGACCCAGTACTTC. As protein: CSARTGGGLETQYF.

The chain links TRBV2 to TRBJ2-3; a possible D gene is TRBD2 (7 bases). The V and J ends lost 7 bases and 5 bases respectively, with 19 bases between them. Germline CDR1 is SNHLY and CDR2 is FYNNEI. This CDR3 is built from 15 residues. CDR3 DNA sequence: TGTGCCAGCACCGATGGGGGGGGCCGCGTAGATACGCAGTATTTT. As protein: CASTDGGGRVDTQYF.

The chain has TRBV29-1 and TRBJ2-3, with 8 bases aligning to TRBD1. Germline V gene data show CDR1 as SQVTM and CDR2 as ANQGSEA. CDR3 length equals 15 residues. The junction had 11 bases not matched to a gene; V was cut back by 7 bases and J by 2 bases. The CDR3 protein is CSGQQGGVLTDTQYF. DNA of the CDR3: TGCAGCGGTCAACAGGGGGGAGTCCTCACAGATACGCAGTATTTT.

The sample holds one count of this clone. The CDR3 nucleotides are TGCGCCAGCAGACCAAGTGGTGAGAGGCCACGGTTGGGACTAGTAGATACGCAGTATTTT. Protein sequence: CASRPSGERPRLGLVDTQYF. The J gene is TRBJ2-3, the V gene TRBV5-1, with 8 bases matching TRBD2. The CDR3 spans 20 residues. Germline CDR1 and CDR2: SGHRS and YFSETQ. The junction had 25 bases not matched to a gene; V was cut back by 5 bases and J by 5 bases.

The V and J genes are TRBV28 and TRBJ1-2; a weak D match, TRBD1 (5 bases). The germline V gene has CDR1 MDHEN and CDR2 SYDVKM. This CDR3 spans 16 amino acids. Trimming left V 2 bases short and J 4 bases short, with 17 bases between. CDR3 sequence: CASSLAGSPWGYGYTF. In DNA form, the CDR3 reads TGTGCCAGCAGTTTAGCAGGGTCCCCGTGGGGCTATGGCTACACCTTC.

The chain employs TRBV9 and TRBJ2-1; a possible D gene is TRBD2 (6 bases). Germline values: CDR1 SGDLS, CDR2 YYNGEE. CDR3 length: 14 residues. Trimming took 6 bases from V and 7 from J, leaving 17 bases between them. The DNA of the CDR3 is TGTGCCAGCACCGATACTAGCTTAGGTAATGAGCAGTTCTTC. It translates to CASTDTSLGNEQFF.

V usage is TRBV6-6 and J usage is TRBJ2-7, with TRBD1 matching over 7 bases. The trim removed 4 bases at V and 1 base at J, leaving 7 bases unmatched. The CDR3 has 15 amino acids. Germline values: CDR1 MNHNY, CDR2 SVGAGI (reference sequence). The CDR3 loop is CASSSGQYYSYEQYF. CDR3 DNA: TGTGCCAGCAGTTCGGGACAGTACTATTCCTACGAGCAGTACTTC.

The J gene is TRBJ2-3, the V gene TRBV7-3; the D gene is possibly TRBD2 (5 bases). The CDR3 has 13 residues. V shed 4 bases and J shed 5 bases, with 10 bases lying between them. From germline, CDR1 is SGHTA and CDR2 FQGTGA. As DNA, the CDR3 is TGTGCCAGCAGCTCCCCACTAGAAGATACGCAGTATTTT. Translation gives CASSSPLEDTQYF.

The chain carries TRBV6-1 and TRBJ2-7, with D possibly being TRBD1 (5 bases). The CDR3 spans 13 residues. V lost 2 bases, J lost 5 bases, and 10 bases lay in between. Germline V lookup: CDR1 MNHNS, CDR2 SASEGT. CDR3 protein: CASSENTGDEQYV. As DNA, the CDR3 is TGTGCCAGCAGTGAAAATACAGGAGACGAGCAGTACGTC.

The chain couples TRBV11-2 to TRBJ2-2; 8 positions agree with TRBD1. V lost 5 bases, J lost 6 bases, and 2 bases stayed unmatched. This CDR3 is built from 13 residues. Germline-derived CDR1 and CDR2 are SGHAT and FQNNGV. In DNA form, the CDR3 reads TGTGCCAGCAGCCTACAGGGGGCCGGGGAGCTGTTTTTT. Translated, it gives CASSLQGAGELFF.

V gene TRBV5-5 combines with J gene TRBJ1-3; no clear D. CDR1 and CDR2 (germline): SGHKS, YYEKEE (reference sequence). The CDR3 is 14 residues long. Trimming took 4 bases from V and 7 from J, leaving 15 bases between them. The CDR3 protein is CASSRVAGSNTIYF. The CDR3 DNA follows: TGTGCCAGCAGCCGGGTAGCGGGGAGTAACACCATATATTTT.

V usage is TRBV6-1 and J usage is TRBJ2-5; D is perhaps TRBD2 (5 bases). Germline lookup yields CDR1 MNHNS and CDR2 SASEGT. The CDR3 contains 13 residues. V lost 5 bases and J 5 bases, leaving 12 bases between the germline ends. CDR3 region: CASSPGDVETQYF. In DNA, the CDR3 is TGTGCCAGCAGTCCCGGGGATGTCGAGACCCAGTACTTC.

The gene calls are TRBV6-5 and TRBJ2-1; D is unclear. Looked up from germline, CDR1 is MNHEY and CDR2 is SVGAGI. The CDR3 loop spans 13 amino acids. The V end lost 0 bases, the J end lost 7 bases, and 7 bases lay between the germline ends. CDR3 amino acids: CASSYSTQNEQFF. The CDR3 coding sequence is TGTGCCAGCAGTTACTCGACTCAGAATGAGCAGTTCTTC.

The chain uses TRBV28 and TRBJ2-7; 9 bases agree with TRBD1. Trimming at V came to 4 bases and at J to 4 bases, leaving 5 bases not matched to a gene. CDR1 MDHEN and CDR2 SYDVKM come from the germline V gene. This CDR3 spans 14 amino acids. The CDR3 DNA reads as TGTGCCAGCAGTTCGCCGACAGGGGGGTACGAGCAGTACGTC. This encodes CASSSPTGGYEQYV.

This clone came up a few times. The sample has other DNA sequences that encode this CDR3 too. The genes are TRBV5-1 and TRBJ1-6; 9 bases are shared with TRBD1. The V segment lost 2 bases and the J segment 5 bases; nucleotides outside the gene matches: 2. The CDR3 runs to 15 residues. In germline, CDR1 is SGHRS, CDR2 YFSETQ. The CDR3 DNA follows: TGCGCCAGCAGCTTCGGGGACAGGGATAATTCACCCCTCCACTTT. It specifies CASSFGDRDNSPLHF.

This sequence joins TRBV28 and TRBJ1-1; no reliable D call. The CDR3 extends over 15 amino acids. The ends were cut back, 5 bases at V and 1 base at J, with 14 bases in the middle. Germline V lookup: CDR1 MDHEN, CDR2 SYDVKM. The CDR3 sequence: CASSPPEFGNTEAFF. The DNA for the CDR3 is TGTGCCAGCAGTCCCCCTGAATTCGGGAACACTGAAGCTTTCTTT.

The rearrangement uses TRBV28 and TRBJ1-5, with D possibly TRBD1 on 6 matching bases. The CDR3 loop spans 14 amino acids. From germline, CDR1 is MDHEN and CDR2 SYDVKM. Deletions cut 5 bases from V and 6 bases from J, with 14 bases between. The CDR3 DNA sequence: TGTGCCAGCAGTCCTACAGGGATTGGTCAGCCCCAGCATTTT. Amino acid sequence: CASSPTGIGQPQHF. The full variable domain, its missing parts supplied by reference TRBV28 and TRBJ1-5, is DVKVTQSSRYLVKRTGEKVFLECVQDMDHENMFWYRQDPGLGLRLIYFSYDVKMKEKGDIPEGYSVSREKKERFSLILESASTNQTSMYLCASSPTGIGQPQHFGDGTRLSIL.

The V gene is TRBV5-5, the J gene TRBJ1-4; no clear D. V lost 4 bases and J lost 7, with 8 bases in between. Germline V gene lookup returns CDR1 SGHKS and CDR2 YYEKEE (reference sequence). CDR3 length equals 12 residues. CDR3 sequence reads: CASSPEAEKLFF. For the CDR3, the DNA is TGTGCCAGCAGCCCGGAGGCTGAAAAACTGTTTTTT.

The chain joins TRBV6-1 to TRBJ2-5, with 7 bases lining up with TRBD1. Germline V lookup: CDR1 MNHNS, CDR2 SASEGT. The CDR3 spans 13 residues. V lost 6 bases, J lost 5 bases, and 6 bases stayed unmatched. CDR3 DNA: TGTGCCAGCAGACTACAGGGGCGGGAGACCCAGTACTTC. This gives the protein CASRLQGRETQYF.

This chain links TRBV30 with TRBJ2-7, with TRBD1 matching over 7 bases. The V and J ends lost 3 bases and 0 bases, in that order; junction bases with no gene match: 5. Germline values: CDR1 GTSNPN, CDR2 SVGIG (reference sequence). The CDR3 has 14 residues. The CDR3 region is CAWRDRLRSYEQYF. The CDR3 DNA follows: TGTGCCTGGAGGGACAGGCTCCGCTCCTACGAGCAGTACTTC.

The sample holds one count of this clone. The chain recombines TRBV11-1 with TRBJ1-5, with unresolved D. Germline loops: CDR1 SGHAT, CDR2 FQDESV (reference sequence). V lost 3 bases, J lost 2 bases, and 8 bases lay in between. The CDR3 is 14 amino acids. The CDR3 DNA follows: TGTGCCAGCAGCTTTTTTCCGGGCAATCAGCCCCAGCATTTT. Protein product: CASSFFPGNQPQHF. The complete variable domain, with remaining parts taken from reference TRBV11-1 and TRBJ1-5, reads EAEVAQSPRYKITEKSQAVAFWCDPISGHATLYWYRQILGQGPELLVQFQDESVVDDSQLPKDRFSAERLKGVDSTLKIQPAELGDSAMYLCASSFFPGNQPQHFGDGTRLSIL.

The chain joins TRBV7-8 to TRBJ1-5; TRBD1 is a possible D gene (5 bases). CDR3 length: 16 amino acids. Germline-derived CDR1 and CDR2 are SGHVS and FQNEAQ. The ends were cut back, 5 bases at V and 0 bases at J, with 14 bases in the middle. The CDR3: CASSPEVGGSNQPQHF. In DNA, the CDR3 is TGTGCCAGCAGCCCAGAGGTCGGGGGTAGCAATCAGCCCCAGCATTTT.

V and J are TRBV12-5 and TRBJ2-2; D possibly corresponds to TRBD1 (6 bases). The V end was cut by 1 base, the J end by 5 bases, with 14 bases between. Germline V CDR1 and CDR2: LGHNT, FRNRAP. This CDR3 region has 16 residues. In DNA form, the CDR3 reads TGTGCTAGTGGTTTGGACCTCCCCAGGGGTACCGGGGAGCTGTTTTTT. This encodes CASGLDLPRGTGELFF.

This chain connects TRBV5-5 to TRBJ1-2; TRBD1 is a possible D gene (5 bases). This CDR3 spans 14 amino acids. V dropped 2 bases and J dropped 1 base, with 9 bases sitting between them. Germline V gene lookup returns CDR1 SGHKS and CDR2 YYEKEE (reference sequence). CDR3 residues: CASSFDRVNYGYTF. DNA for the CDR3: TGTGCCAGCAGCTTTGACAGAGTTAACTATGGCTACACCTTC.

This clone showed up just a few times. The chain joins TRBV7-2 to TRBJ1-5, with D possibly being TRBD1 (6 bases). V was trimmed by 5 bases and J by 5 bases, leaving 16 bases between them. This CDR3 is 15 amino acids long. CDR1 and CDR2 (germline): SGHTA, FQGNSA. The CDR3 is CASSPWTAKDQPQHF. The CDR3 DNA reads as TGTGCCAGCAGCCCTTGGACAGCGAAGGATCAGCCCCAGCATTTT.

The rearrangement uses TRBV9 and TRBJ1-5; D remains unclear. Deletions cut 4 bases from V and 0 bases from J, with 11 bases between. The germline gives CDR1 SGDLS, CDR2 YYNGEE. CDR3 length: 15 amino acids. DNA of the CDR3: TGTGCCAGCAGCCCCCTCGAGGGTAGCAATCAGCCCCAGCATTTT. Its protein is CASSPLEGSNQPQHF. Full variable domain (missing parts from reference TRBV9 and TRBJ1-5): DSGVTQTPKHLITATGQRVTLRCSPRSGDLSVYWYQQSLDQGLQFLIQYYNGEERAKGNILERFSAQQFPDLHSELNLSSLELGDSALYFCASSPLEGSNQPQHFGDGTRLSIL.